The 21 T cell receptor beta chains below all came from one sample that was sequenced in a study of cytomegalovirus exposure and HLA in healthy donors. 13 Jbeta primers and 60 Vbeta primers were used for the PCR. The table came from immunoSEQ multiplex PCR; TCRdb's copy has only in-frame clones and leaves some out. The sample records 110,000 to 150,000 clones, approximately 70% being singletons. The sample comprised PBMCs. The receptors stem from a woman between 55 and 75 years old in good health and CMV-seropositive.

About this clone: The junction and the germline gene differ at one end; a read error may be behind it. The V and J genes are TRBV6-1 and TRBJ2-2; D might be TRBD2 (6 bases). Germline V gene sequence: CDR1 MNHNS, CDR2 SASEGT. The CDR3 extends over 15 amino acids. The CDR3 sequence: CASSAGGADTGELLF. The CDR3 DNA sequence: TGTGCCAGCAGCGCCGGAGGGGCGGACACCGGGGAGCTGCTTTTT.

V gene TRBV7-4 combines with J gene TRBJ2-7; 9 bases fit TRBD1. Germline CDR1 is SGHVT and CDR2 is SQSDAQ. V shed 2 bases, J shed 2 bases, and the junction held 7 bases outside the gene matches. The CDR3 sequence is 16 residues long. The CDR3 here is CASSLQQGAETYEQYF. CDR3 bases: TGTGCCAGCAGCTTACAACAGGGGGCCGAGACCTACGAGCAGTACTTC.

The chain joins TRBV28 to TRBJ1-2; TRBD1 might be the D (6 bases). V lost 3 bases and J 4 bases, leaving 15 bases between the germline ends. The CDR3 consists of 15 residues. Germline-derived CDR1 and CDR2 are MDHEN and SYDVKM. CDR3 in DNA: TGTGCCAGCAGTTTTGCGGGGGCGGGAGGCTATGGCTACACCTTC. Translating it yields CASSFAGAGGYGYTF.

This chain joins TRBV29-1 and TRBJ1-1; tentatively, D is TRBD1 (5 bases). This CDR3 spans 14 amino acids. Between the trimmed V and J ends, which lost 4 bases and 0 bases, there was a span of 12 bases. Per germline, CDR1 SQVTM and CDR2 ANQGSEA. CDR3 protein: CSVAWGEMNTEAFF. The CDR3 DNA sequence: TGCAGCGTTGCCTGGGGGGAAATGAACACTGAAGCTTTCTTT.

CDR3 amino acids: CAISGGGSLNTEAFF. The CDR3, as DNA: TGTGCCATCAGTGGGGGGGGGAGTTTGAACACTGAAGCTTTCTTT. V and J are TRBV10-3 and TRBJ1-1; perhaps TRBD1 as D (5 bases). The V end was cut by 4 bases, the J end by 0 bases, with 12 bases between. The length of the CDR3 is 15 residues. Germline V lookup: CDR1 ENHRY, CDR2 SYGVKD.

The chain carries TRBV30 and TRBJ1-5; maybe TRBD1 (5 bases). The V and J ends lost 1 base and 7 bases respectively, with 14 bases between them. Germline V gives CDR1 GTSNPN, CDR2 SVGIG (reference sequence). The CDR3 is made up of 14 amino acids. CDR3 DNA: TGTGCCTGGAGTGGCAGGGTCTCCGGGCAGCCCCAGCATTTT. As protein: CAWSGRVSGQPQHF.

The chain employs TRBV7-5 and TRBJ2-3; TRBD2 is the table's D call and was not checked against the DNA. TRBV7-5 is given as a pseudogene. This CDR3 comprises 17 residues. The CDR3 is CARSPPDGGTSTDTQYF. In nucleotides, the CDR3 is TGTGCCAGAAGCCCCCCCGACGGCGGGACCAGCACAGATACGCAGTATTTT.

This chain connects TRBV29-1 to TRBJ1-1; D might be TRBD1 (6 bases). The V end lost 7 bases, the J end lost 1 base, and 16 bases lay between the germline ends. The V gene's germline CDR1 is SQVTM and CDR2 ANQGSEA. CDR3 size: 14 residues. The CDR3 sequence is CSGRRQDGNTEAFF. CDR3 bases: TGCAGCGGACGGAGACAGGATGGGAACACTGAAGCTTTCTTT.

The rearrangement links TRBV27 to TRBJ2-3, with D possibly being TRBD2 (7 bases). CDR1 and CDR2 from the germline V gene are MNHEY and SMNVEV (reference sequence). This CDR3 has 13 amino acids. V lost 4 bases, J lost 12 bases, and 17 bases lay in between. CDR3 DNA sequence: TGTGCCAGCAGTTCGGGGGGCGGACTACCCCAGTATTTT. Translating gives CASSSGGGLPQYF.

The chain's CDR3 is CASSQERAGVIAKNIQYF. CDR3 sequence (DNA): TGTGCCAGCAGCCAAGAAAGGGCGGGAGTTATAGCCAAAAACATTCAGTACTTC. J is TRBJ2-4 and V is TRBV4-2; 7 nucleotides match TRBD2. Per germline, CDR1 LGHNA and CDR2 YNFKEQ. The CDR3 totals 18 residues. V lost 0 bases, J lost 0 bases, and 8 bases stayed unmatched.

This clone was counted only a few times. The chain combines TRBV18 with TRBJ1-1; 11 bases are shared with TRBD1. V lost 6 bases, J lost 8 bases, and 2 bases stayed unmatched. Germline lookup yields CDR1 KGHSH and CDR2 LQKENI. The CDR3 extends over 12 amino acids. For the CDR3, the DNA is TGTGCCAGCTCGTGGACAGGGGGCGAAGCTTTCTTT. It specifies CASSWTGGEAFF.

The chain joins TRBV9 to TRBJ1-4; 7 bases are shared with TRBD1. This CDR3 contains 15 residues. The V gene's germline CDR1 is SGDLS and CDR2 YYNGEE. With V trimmed by 6 bases and J by 4 bases, 9 bases remained unmatched. This chain's CDR3 is CASTRTDRVNEKLFF. The DNA of the CDR3 is TGTGCCAGCACCCGCACCGACAGGGTTAATGAAAAACTGTTTTTT.

This clone was detected a few times. The chain uses TRBV15 and TRBJ1-3; 9 nucleotides line up with TRBD1. V lost 4 bases to trimming and J lost 7 bases; unmatched junction nucleotides: 5. This CDR3 contains 14 residues. Germline lookup yields CDR1 LNHNV and CDR2 YYDKDF (reference sequence). This chain's CDR3 is CATSTGTGRNTIYF. The CDR3 nucleotides read TGTGCCACCAGCACCGGGACAGGGAGGAACACCATATATTTT. The variable domain in full, with the rest retrieved from reference TRBV15 and TRBJ1-3, is DAMVIQNPRYQVTQFGKPVTLSCSQTLNHNVMYWYQQKSSQAPKLLFHYYDKDFNNEADTPDNFQSRRPNTSFCFLDIRSPGLGDTAMYLCATSTGTGRNTIYFGEGSWLTVV.

The chain is built from TRBV5-1 and TRBJ2-1, with 9 nucleotides matching TRBD2. CDR1 and CDR2 (germline): SGHRS, YFSETQ. The CDR3 runs to 14 residues. V lost 3 bases, J lost 6 bases, and 4 bases stayed unmatched. In DNA form, the CDR3 reads TGCGCCAGCAGCTCAATGGGACTAGCCAATGAGCAGTTCTTC. As protein: CASSSMGLANEQFF.

The chain employs TRBV11-2 and TRBJ1-3, with unresolved D. V lost 0 bases and J 0 bases, leaving 6 bases between the germline ends. Germline lookup yields CDR1 SGHAT and CDR2 FQNNGV. This CDR3 region has 15 residues. CDR3 DNA: TGTGCCAGCAGCTTAGATACCAGCTCTGGAAACACCATATATTTT. As protein: CASSLDTSSGNTIYF.

The V and J genes are TRBV25-1 and TRBJ2-2; D may be TRBD1 (6 bases). V gave up 7 bases and J gave up 4 bases, with 19 bases separating them. The CDR3 has 16 residues. Germline V gene lookup returns CDR1 MGHDK and CDR2 SYGVNS. The CDR3 loop reads CASNSLGGTGTGELFF. The CDR3 DNA reads TGTGCCAGCAATTCCCTAGGGGGTACGGGCACCGGGGAGCTGTTTTTT.

The rearrangement joins TRBV25-1 to TRBJ2-1; 8 positions match TRBD2. V trimming: 6 bases; J trimming: 6 bases; junction bases outside the gene matches: 13. This CDR3 comprises 16 residues. The germline gives CDR1 MGHDK, CDR2 SYGVNS. The CDR3 is CASSRGLADGSNEQFF. The DNA of the CDR3 is TGTGCCAGCAGCCGAGGACTAGCCGACGGTTCCAATGAGCAGTTCTTC.

Written as DNA, the CDR3 is TGTGCCAGCAGCCTAGGGACAGGTCAAGGGTATGGCTACACCTTC. Residues: CASSLGTGQGYGYTF. The chain couples TRBV5-4 to TRBJ1-2; 8 bases align to TRBD1. Trimming took 4 bases from V and 5 from J; bases not matched to a gene: 10. CDR3 size: 15 residues. The germline V gene has CDR1 SGHNT and CDR2 YYREEE (reference sequence).

The rearrangement links TRBV28 to TRBJ1-4; D is possibly TRBD1 (5 bases). V gave up 5 bases and J gave up 5 bases, with 12 bases separating them. The CDR3 spans 14 residues. CDR1 is MDHEN and CDR2 is SYDVKM in the germline V gene. Written as DNA, the CDR3 is TGTGCCAGCAGTGGGGCAGTTTTGAATGAAAAACTGTTTTTT. Protein: CASSGAVLNEKLFF.

The chain joins TRBV9 to TRBJ1-2; a weak D match, TRBD1 (6 bases). CDR3 length equals 16 residues. V was clipped by 4 bases and J by 3 bases, with 19 bases between them. Germline lookup yields CDR1 SGDLS and CDR2 YYNGEE. The CDR3 spells CASSPHRQGRDYGYTF. The CDR3 DNA is TGTGCCAGCAGCCCCCACCGGCAGGGGAGGGACTATGGCTACACCTTC.

This chain links TRBV21-1 with TRBJ2-7; TRBD2, the D gene given by the table, was not confirmed from the DNA. TRBV21-1 is noted as a pseudogene. This CDR3 region has 16 residues. The CDR3 region has the DNA TGTGCCAGCAGCAATTTATGGCCGGGGGGAGGAAACGAGCAGTACTTC. Its translation is CASSNLWPGGGNEQYF.